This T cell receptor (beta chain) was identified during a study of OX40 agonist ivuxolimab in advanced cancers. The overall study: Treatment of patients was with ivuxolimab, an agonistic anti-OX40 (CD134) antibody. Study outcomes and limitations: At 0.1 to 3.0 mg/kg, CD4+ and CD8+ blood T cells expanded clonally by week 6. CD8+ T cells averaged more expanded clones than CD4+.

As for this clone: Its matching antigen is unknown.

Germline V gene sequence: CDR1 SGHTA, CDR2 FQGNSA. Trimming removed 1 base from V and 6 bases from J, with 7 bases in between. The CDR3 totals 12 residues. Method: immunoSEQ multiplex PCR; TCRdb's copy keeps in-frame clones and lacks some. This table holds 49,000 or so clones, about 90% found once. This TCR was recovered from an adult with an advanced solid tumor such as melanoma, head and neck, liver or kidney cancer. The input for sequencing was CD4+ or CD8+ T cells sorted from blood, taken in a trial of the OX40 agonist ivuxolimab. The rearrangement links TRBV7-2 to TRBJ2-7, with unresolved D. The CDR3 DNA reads TGTGCCAGCAGCTTAGAGCTTGGCGAGCAGTACTTC. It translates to CASSLELGEQYF. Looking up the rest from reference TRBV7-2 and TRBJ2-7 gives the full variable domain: GAGVSQSPSNKVTEKGKDVELRCDPISGHTALYWYRQSLGQGLEFLIYFQGNSAPDKSGLPSDRFSAERTGGSVSTLTIQRTQQEDSAVYLCASSLELGEQYFGPGTRLTVT.